Below, 27 T cell receptor beta chains from the same sample are listed, as sequenced in a study of T cells in Graves' hyperthyroidism and ophthalmopathy. Template material for amplifying TCR beta CDR3 regions consisted of RNA transcripts. When the TCR CDR3 underwent first-round RT-PCR, the HTBI primer set was used. TCRdb re-called the multiplex PCR reads with MiXCR, one entry per CDR3 protein. The sample carries about 410,000 distinct CDR3 sequences, roughly 14% recorded once. Sequencing input: blood. The receptors shown here come from a young man with Graves' ophthalmopathy.

V usage is TRBV20-1 and J usage is TRBJ1-2, with D hard to call. The germline V and J ends were trimmed by 1 base and 5 bases, with 11 bases remaining between them. The CDR3 sequence is 13 residues long. The germline V gene encodes CDR1 DFQATT and CDR2 SNEGSKA (reference sequence). The CDR3 here is CSARGARTYGYTF. The CDR3 DNA reads TGCAGTGCTAGAGGGGCCCGTACATATGGCTACACCTTC.

This clonotype occurred many times. The chain is built from TRBV6-6 and TRBJ2-1; 7 bases fit TRBD1. Losses at the gene ends were 2 bases for V and 7 bases for J; bases not matched to a gene: 5. This CDR3 region has 14 residues. Germline V CDR1 and CDR2: MNHNY, SVGAGI (reference sequence). CDR3 DNA sequence: TGTGCCAGCAGTTACATCAAGGGGGCGAATGAGCAGTTCTTC. It specifies CASSYIKGANEQFF.

This clonotype was observed many times. CDR3 nucleotide sequence: TGTGCCAGCAGGATTGCGGGGAACAAAAACATTCAGTACTTC. Its protein is CASRIAGNKNIQYF. The chain links TRBV11-2 to TRBJ2-4; tentatively, D is TRBD2 (6 bases). Trimming took 6 bases from V and 3 from J, leaving 12 bases between them. The CDR3 extends over 14 amino acids. CDR1 and CDR2 (germline): SGHAT, FQNNGV.

This clonotype was counted many times. The chain is built from TRBV5-6 and TRBJ2-3; D remains unclear. The germline V gene encodes CDR1 SGHDT and CDR2 YYEEEE. V was clipped by 0 bases and J by 3 bases, with 14 bases between them. This CDR3 contains 16 residues. CDR3 loop: CASSLVTGDKTDTQYF. CDR3 sequence (DNA): TGTGCCAGCAGCTTGGTTACGGGCGATAAAACAGATACGCAGTATTTT. The full variable domain, with the rest looked up from reference TRBV5-6 and TRBJ2-3, is DAGVTQSPTHLIKTRGQQVTLRCSPKSGHDTVSWYQQALGQGPQFIFQYYEEEERQRGNFPDRFSGHQFPNYSSELNVNALLLGDSALYLCASSLVTGDKTDTQYFGPGTRLTVL.

This clonotype was detected ten times or more. The V call is TRBV15, the J call TRBJ1-5; no firm D call. Per the germline V gene, CDR1 is LNHNV and CDR2 is YYDKDF (reference sequence). The CDR3 runs to 15 residues. V was shortened by 0 bases and J by 6 bases, with 12 bases between the two germline ends. In nucleotides, the CDR3 is TGTGCCACCAGCAGAGATTGGAGGGCCGCTCAGCCCCAGCATTTT. Residues: CATSRDWRAAQPQHF.

In its sample, this clonotype was seen many times. This chain connects TRBV27 to TRBJ2-7; D is unclear. The CDR3 contains 15 residues. CDR1 is MNHEY, CDR2 SMNVEV, per germline (reference sequence). V was cut by 2 bases and J by 2 bases, with 13 bases left in between. Here the CDR3 DNA reads TGTGCCAGCAGTTTAGCATGGCAGGTCGCCTACGAGCAGTACTTC. Translated: CASSLAWQVAYEQYF.

This clonotype has a handful of counts. One base away lies a much larger clone, so this may be a sequencing read error. This chain uses TRBV13 with TRBJ2-7; D gene uncertain. There are 14 residues in the CDR3. The V end lost 5 bases, the J end lost 2 bases, and 13 bases lay between the germline ends. Germline V CDR1 and CDR2: PRHDT, FYEKMQ (reference sequence). The CDR3 sequence is CASSRRRPTYEQYF. The CDR3 DNA is TGTGCCAGCAGCCGACGCAGGCCCACCTACGAGCAGTACTTC.

This clonotype was picked up one time. With a much larger clone just one base away, this may be a read error. The chain uses TRBV11-3 and TRBJ1-1, with TRBD1 as a possible D gene (6 bases). The CDR3 is 13 residues long. CDR1 and CDR2 from the germline V gene are SGHNT and YENEEA. V was clipped by 5 bases and J by 8 bases, with 15 bases between them. The CDR3 sequence: CASSHTNGTEAFF. CDR3 nucleotides: TGTGCCAGCAGCCATACTAATGGGACAGAAGCTTTCTTT.

This clonotype was detected once. The chain combines TRBV13 with TRBJ1-3; the D gene is possibly TRBD1 (6 bases). The V and J ends lost 3 bases and 4 bases respectively, with 10 bases between them. Germline V CDR1 and CDR2: PRHDT, FYEKMQ (reference sequence). The CDR3 is 14 amino acids. CDR3 amino acids: CASSFEDRGNTIYF. Written as DNA, the CDR3 is TGTGCCAGCAGCTTCGAGGACAGAGGAAACACCATATATTTT. Drawing the rest from reference TRBV13 and TRBJ1-3, the complete variable domain is AAGVIQSPRHLIKEKRETATLKCYPIPRHDTVYWYQQGPGQDPQFLISFYEKMQSDKGSIPDRFSAQQFSDYHSELNMSSLELGDSALYFCASSFEDRGNTIYFGEGSWLTVV.

Many counts were recorded for this clonotype. The chain joins TRBV3-1 to TRBJ2-1, with 7 bases matching TRBD2. This CDR3 has 16 amino acids. Germline V CDR1 and CDR2: LGHDT, YNNKEL (reference sequence). Trimming removed 3 bases from V and 1 base from J; junction bases left unmatched: 6. This CDR3 is CASSHSFSGSYNEQFF. The CDR3 DNA reads TGTGCCAGCAGCCATTCCTTTAGCGGGTCCTACAATGAGCAGTTCTTC.

This clonotype was counted only a few times. Given the absence of the conserved phenylalanine or tryptophan at the CDR3 end, a read error is likely. This rearrangement joins TRBV5-1 to TRBJ2-6; TRBD2 might be the D (6 bases). The V gene's germline CDR1 is SGHRS and CDR2 YFSETQ. Trimming stripped 4 bases from V and 0 bases from J, with 8 bases between. The CDR3 has 15 amino acids. CDR3 nucleotides: TGCGCCAGCAGCGCCGGGGGCTCTGGGGCCAACGTCCTGACTTCC. Its protein product is CASSAGGSGANVLTS.

This clonotype occurred many times. The rearrangement uses TRBV6-5 and TRBJ2-5, with D possibly called TRBD1 or TRBD2 (5 bases each). V was clipped by 6 bases and J by 9 bases, with 23 bases between them. There are 15 residues in the CDR3. Germline CDR1 and CDR2: MNHEY and SVGAGI. In nucleotides, the CDR3 is TGTGCCAGCAGCCACCTCCGCGCAGCGGCCAGGGCCCAGTACTTC. It yields the protein CASSHLRAAARAQYF.

The chain links TRBV10-1 to TRBJ2-3, with D hard to call. This CDR3 contains 12 residues. The V and J ends lost 0 bases and 5 bases respectively, with 3 bases between them. From germline, CDR1 is WNHNN and CDR2 SYGVQD (reference sequence). The CDR3 coding sequence is TGCGCCAGCAGTGAGTCAAGAGATACGCAGTATTTT. It specifies CASSESRDTQYF.

This clonotype showed up many times. The genes are TRBV7-6 and TRBJ2-7, with TRBD1 matching 7 bases. The CDR3 runs 15 residues. The trim removed 0 bases at V and 3 bases at J, leaving 5 bases unmatched. Germline CDR1 reads SGHVS; CDR2 reads FNYEAQ. The CDR3 DNA is TGTGCCAGCAGCTTAGCTGGGACAGCCGTCTACGAGCAGTACTTC. This sequence encodes CASSLAGTAVYEQYF.

This clonotype occurred a few times. This rearrangement joins TRBV19 to TRBJ1-1; D gene uncertain. There are 12 residues in the CDR3. With 9 bases removed from V and 5 bases from J, the gap between germline ends came to 13 bases. CDR1 and CDR2 (germline): LNHDA, SQIVND (reference sequence). CDR3 amino acids: CASTHRGTEAFF. The CDR3 DNA is TGTGCCAGCACGCACCGGGGTACTGAAGCTTTCTTT.

On this clonotype: Since a much larger clone is just one base distant, this may be a read error. The chain links TRBV7-8 to TRBJ2-2; D possibly corresponds to TRBD1 (5 bases). The germline gives CDR1 SGHVS, CDR2 FQNEAQ. This CDR3 region has 15 residues. The V and J ends lost 0 bases and 6 bases respectively, with 11 bases between them. CDR3 residues: CASSLAFPGPGELFF. CDR3 DNA sequence: TGTGCCAGCAGCTTAGCGTTTCCAGGGCCCGGGGAGCTGTTTTTT.

This clonotype has ten or more counts. The chain is built from TRBV10-1 and TRBJ2-7, with D possibly being TRBD2 (6 bases). Germline CDR1 WNHNN, CDR2 SYGVQD (reference sequence). V was trimmed by 3 bases and J by 2 bases, leaving 11 bases between them. This CDR3 contains 14 residues. CDR3 DNA: TGCGCCAGCAGTGACCCCGGGACTGCCTACGAGCAGTACTTC. This gives the protein CASSDPGTAYEQYF.

This clonotype occurred many times. The CDR3 here is CAWSTSGVVQPQHF. The DNA of the CDR3 is TGTGCCTGGAGTACCTCAGGGGTCGTACAGCCCCAGCATTTT. J is TRBJ1-5 and V is TRBV30, with D tentatively TRBD1 (6 bases). The CDR3 contains 14 residues. V was shortened by 2 bases and J by 7 bases, with 15 bases between the two germline ends. The germline gives CDR1 GTSNPN, CDR2 SVGIG (reference sequence).

This clonotype was seen ten or more times. The chain recombines TRBV6-2 or TRBV6-3 with TRBJ1-4, with D unresolved. This CDR3 has 13 amino acids. Germline V gene data show CDR1 as MNHEY and CDR2 as SVGEGT. V dropped 0 bases and J dropped 7 bases, with 6 bases sitting between them. CDR3: CASSYSGGEKLFF. CDR3 DNA sequence: TGTGCCAGCAGTTACTCCGGCGGTGAAAAACTGTTTTTT.

In its sample, this clonotype was seen many times. The chain uses TRBV20-1 and TRBJ2-1, with D perhaps given as TRBD1 or TRBD2 (5 bases each). Between the trimmed V and J ends, which lost 3 bases and 1 base, there was a span of 13 bases. Germline lookup yields CDR1 DFQATT and CDR2 SNEGSKA (reference sequence). This CDR3 comprises 15 residues. CDR3 region: CSARGRGPSYNEQFF. CDR3 DNA: TGCAGTGCTAGGGGCCGGGGCCCGTCCTACAATGAGCAGTTCTTC.

This clonotype has a count of ten or more. Written as DNA, the CDR3 is TGTGCCAGCAGCTTCCGGGACAGCAGCACAGATACGCAGTATTTT. Protein: CASSFRDSSTDTQYF. V is TRBV11-2 and J is TRBJ2-3; 7 positions match TRBD1. Per the germline V gene, CDR1 is SGHAT and CDR2 is FQNNGV. V was clipped by 3 bases and J by 0 bases; unmatched bases: 3. This CDR3 comprises 15 residues.

The rearrangement joins TRBV6-1 to TRBJ2-5; D may correspond to TRBD1 or TRBD2 (6 bases each). CDR3 length: 15 amino acids. Germline CDR1 reads MNHNS; CDR2 reads SASEGT. With 6 bases removed from V and 5 bases from J, the gap between germline ends came to 19 bases. The CDR3: CASRNREDGLETQYF. Written as DNA, the CDR3 is TGTGCCAGCAGGAACAGGGAGGACGGGTTGGAGACCCAGTACTTC.

This clonotype showed up many times. CDR3 residues: CASSLRLVAAGELFF. Here the CDR3 DNA reads TGTGCCAGCAGCTTAAGACTAGTCGCGGCCGGGGAGCTGTTTTTT. This chain uses TRBV13 with TRBJ2-2; tentative D call: TRBD2 (6 bases). Germline lookup yields CDR1 PRHDT and CDR2 FYEKMQ (reference sequence). CDR3 size: 15 residues. Trimming took 2 bases from V and 6 from J, leaving 13 bases between them.

The sample holds many counts of this clonotype. The chain is built from TRBV6-1 and TRBJ2-3, with 8 bases fitting TRBD1. This CDR3 contains 14 residues. J lost 5 bases, V lost 6 bases, and 7 bases had no gene match. The germline V gene has CDR1 MNHNS and CDR2 SASEGT. In nucleotides, the CDR3 is TGTGCCAGCAGCCCCTTAACAGGGGGAGATACGCAGTATTTT. This encodes CASSPLTGGDTQYF.

This clonotype was seen only a few times. One junction end does not reproduce the germline sequence, and a read error may be involved. The chain recombines TRBV20-1 with TRBJ2-6, with a tentative D call TRBD1 (5 bases). The CDR3 covers 15 residues. CDR1 and CDR2 from the germline V gene are DFQATT and SNEGSKA (reference sequence). The CDR3 region is CSGARDGSGANVPTF. The CDR3 bases are TGCAGTGGGGCCCGTGACGGCTCTGGGGCCAACGTCCCGACTTTC.

This clonotype came up many times. This chain links TRBV6-1 with TRBJ2-3, with 12 bases identical to TRBD2. The germline gives CDR1 MNHNS, CDR2 SASEGT. The CDR3 covers 14 residues. J gave up 3 bases and V 6 bases, and 1 base lay outside the gene matches. In nucleotides, the CDR3 is TGTGCCAGCAGCGGGACTAGCGGGACAGATACGCAGTATTTT. This translates into CASSGTSGTDTQYF.

J is TRBJ2-5 and V is TRBV18; 8 nucleotides line up with TRBD1. The CDR3 runs 16 residues. Germline CDR1 is KGHSH and CDR2 is LQKENI. The V gene end was trimmed by 3 bases and the J gene end by 2 bases; junction bases not matched to a gene: 8. The CDR3 sequence is CASSPSQGALQETQYF. CDR3 DNA: TGTGCCAGCTCACCGAGTCAGGGGGCACTACAAGAGACCCAGTACTTC. The whole variable domain, filled in from reference TRBV18 and TRBJ2-5, reads NAGVMQNPRHLVRRRGQEARLRCSPMKGHSHVYWYRQLPEEGLKFMVYLQKENIIDESGMPKERFSAEFPKEGPSILRIQQVVRGDSAAYFCASSPSQGALQETQYFGPGTRLLVL.